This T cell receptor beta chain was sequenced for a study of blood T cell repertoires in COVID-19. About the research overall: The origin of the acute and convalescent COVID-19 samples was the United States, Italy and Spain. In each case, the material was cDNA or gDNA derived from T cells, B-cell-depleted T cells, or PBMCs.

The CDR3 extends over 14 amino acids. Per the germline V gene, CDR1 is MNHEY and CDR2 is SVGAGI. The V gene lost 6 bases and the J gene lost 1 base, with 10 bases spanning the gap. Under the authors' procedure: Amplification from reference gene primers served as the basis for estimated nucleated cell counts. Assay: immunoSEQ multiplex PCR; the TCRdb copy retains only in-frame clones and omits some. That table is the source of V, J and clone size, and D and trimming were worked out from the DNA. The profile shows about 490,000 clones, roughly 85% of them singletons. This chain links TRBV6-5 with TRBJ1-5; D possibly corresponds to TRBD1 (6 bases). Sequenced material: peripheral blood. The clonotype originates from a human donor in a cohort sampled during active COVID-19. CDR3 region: CASRAGESNQPQHF. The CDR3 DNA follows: TGTGCCAGCAGGGCAGGGGAAAGCAATCAGCCCCAGCATTTT.